These T cell receptor beta chains were read from a single sample in a study of shared clonotypes between healthy human individuals. TCRdb keeps only in-frame clones here, not all; method: immunoSEQ multiplex PCR. The sample records fewer than 650,000 clones, less than 80% being singletons. Specimen: PBMCs. The receptors come from a woman aged 40-49 years in good health. Some clones in this sample may be carry-over from other donors' samples. CDR3s include the opening cysteine and the closing phenylalanine or tryptophan. The order of the fields is D gene, clone size, J gene, V gene, CDR3 protein, CDR3 DNA. A D gene is named only where the DNA matches it firmly. Clone size is shown for a subset of rows, as once, few, many or a class of expanded clone.

TRBD2 | NA | TRBJ2-1 | TRBV19 | CASSSSGGDNEQFF | TGTGCCAGTAGTAGTAGCGGGGGGGACAATGAGCAGTTCTTC
NA | NA | TRBJ2-2 | TRBV2 | CASWDNPNTGELFF | TGTGCCAGCTGGGACAATCCGAACACCGGGGAGCTGTTTTTT
NA | NA | TRBJ2-7 | TRBV19 | CASSIAGAIYEQYF | TGTGCCAGTAGTATAGCGGGAGCCATCTACGAGCAGTACTTC
NA | NA | TRBJ2-3 | TRBV5-1 | CASSGQSSTDTQYF | TGCGCCAGCTCCGGACAGTCCAGCACAGATACGCAGTATTTT
TRBD2 | NA | TRBJ2-7 | TRBV28 | CASSPVGRAGSYEQYF | TGTGCCAGCAGTCCGGTCGGGAGGGCCGGCTCCTACGAGCAGTACTTC
TRBD2 | NA | TRBJ2-3 | TRBV10-3 | CAISESGRAIGTDTQYF | TGTGCCATCAGTGAAAGCGGGAGGGCAATCGGCACAGATACGCAGTATTTT
NA | NA | TRBJ2-1 | TRBV6-6 | CASSLEGEGYNEQFF | TGTGCCAGCAGTCTTGAGGGGGAGGGGTACAATGAGCAGTTCTTC
NA | NA | TRBJ2-5 | TRBV27 | CASSLTGRRETQYF | TGTGCCAGCAGTTTAACGGGGCGGAGGGAGACCCAGTACTTC
TRBD2 | NA | TRBJ2-5 | TRBV5-1 | CASSLNRLAGGETQYF | TGCGCCAGCAGCTTGAATCGACTAGCGGGAGGGGAGACCCAGTACTTC
TRBD1 | NA | TRBJ2-1 | TRBV11-2 | CASSSSGTGGWNEQFF | TGTGCCAGCAGCTCGTCCGGGACAGGGGGCTGGAATGAGCAGTTCTTC
NA | NA | TRBJ2-1 | TRBV27 | CASSLMGVNEQFF | TGTGCCAGCAGTTTAATGGGAGTGAATGAGCAGTTCTTC
NA | once | TRBJ1-1 | TRBV5-1 | CASSSGEGTEAFF | TGCGCCAGCAGCTCGGGTGAAGGCACTGAAGCTTTCTTT
NA | few | TRBJ1-4 | TRBV7-9 | CASSQSKGSNEKLFF | TGTGCCAGCAGTCAATCAAAGGGTTCTAATGAAAAACTGTTTTTT
TRBD1 | few | TRBJ1-6 | TRBV11-2 | CASSSQTGLGPLHF | TGTGCCAGCAGCTCCCAGACAGGGCTTGGACCCCTCCACTTT
TRBD1 | NA | TRBJ2-5 | TRBV14 | CASSQRDRGYQETQYF | TGTGCCAGCAGCCAAAGGGACAGGGGTTACCAAGAGACCCAGTACTTC
NA | NA | TRBJ1-1 | TRBV6-5 | CASSYGQFMNTEAFF | TGTGCCAGCAGTTACGGACAGTTTATGAACACTGAAGCTTTCTTT
NA | NA | TRBJ2-3 | TRBV5-4 | CASSLDQGDTQYF | TGTGCCAGCAGCTTGGATCAGGGGGATACGCAGTATTTT
TRBD1 | many | TRBJ1-5 | TRBV27 | CASSTGQGSNQPQHF | TGTGCCAGCAGTACGGGACAGGGCAGCAATCAGCCCCAGCATTTT
NA | NA | TRBJ2-5 | TRBV6-5 | CASSRGGHEETQYF | TGTGCCAGCAGTAGGGGGGGACATGAAGAGACCCAGTACTTC